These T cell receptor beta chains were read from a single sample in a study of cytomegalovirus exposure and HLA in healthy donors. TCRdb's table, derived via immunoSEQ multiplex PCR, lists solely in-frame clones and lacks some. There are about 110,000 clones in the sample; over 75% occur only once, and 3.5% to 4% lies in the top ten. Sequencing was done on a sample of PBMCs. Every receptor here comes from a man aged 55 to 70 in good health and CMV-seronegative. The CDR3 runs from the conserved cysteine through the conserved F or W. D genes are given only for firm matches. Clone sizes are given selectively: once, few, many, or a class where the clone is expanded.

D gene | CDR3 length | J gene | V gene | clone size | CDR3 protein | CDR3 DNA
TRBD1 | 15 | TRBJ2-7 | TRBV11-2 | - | CASSPFQTGDYEQYF | TGTGCCAGCAGCCCTTTCCAGACAGGGGACTACGAGCAGTACTTC
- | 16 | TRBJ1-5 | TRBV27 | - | CASSTGPPRNGQPQHF | TGTGCCAGCAGTACAGGGCCCCCTCGGAACGGGCAGCCCCAGCATTTT
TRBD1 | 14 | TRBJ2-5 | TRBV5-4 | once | CASSHGTAQETQYF | TGTGCCAGCAGCCACGGGACAGCACAAGAGACCCAGTACTTC
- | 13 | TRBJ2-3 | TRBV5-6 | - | CASSLLGYGTQYF | TGTGCCAGCAGCCTCCTAGGTTACGGTACGCAGTATTTT
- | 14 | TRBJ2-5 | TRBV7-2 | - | CASSLVQGWETQYF | TGTGCCAGCAGCTTAGTCCAGGGCTGGGAGACCCAGTACTTC
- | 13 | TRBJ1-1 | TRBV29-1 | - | CSVGKQGNTEAFF | TGCAGCGTTGGGAAACAGGGAAACACTGAAGCTTTCTTT
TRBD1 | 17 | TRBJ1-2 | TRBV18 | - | CASSQQPATGKESGYTF | TGTGCCAGCTCACAACAACCCGCGACAGGGAAGGAGTCAGGCTACACCTTC
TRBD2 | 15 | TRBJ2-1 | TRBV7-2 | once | CASSLGTSANNEQFF | TGTGCCAGCAGCTTAGGGACTAGCGCGAACAATGAGCAGTTCTTC
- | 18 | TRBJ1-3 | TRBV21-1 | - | CASSPRLAGGASGNTIYF | TGTGCCAGCAGCCCTCGGTTGGCGGGGGGCGCATCTGGAAACACCATATATTTT
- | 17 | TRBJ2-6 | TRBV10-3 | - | CAISDPRQVSGANVLTF | TGTGCCATCAGTGACCCACGTCAGGTCTCTGGGGCCAACGTCCTGACTTTC
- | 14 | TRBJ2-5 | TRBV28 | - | CASSLGPRVETQYF | TGTGCCAGCAGTTTAGGCCCCAGGGTTGAGACCCAGTACTTC
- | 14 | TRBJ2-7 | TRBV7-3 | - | CASSYDGGTGEQYF | TGTGCCAGCAGCTACGATGGGGGGACGGGGGAGCAGTACTTC
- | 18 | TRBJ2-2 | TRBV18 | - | CASSNDLRDSQNTGELFF | TGTGCCAGCTCGAACGACTTAAGGGACTCACAGAACACCGGGGAGCTGTTTTTT
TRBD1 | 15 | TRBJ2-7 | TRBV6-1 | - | CASSVGGQGYDEQYF | TGTGCCAGCAGTGTAGGGGGACAGGGGTATGACGAGCAGTACTTC
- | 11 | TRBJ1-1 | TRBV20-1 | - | CSASVNTEAFF | TGCAGTGCTTCGGTGAACACTGAAGCTTTCTTT
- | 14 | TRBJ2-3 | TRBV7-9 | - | CASSSPSGTDTQYF | TGTGCCAGCAGCTCACCGAGTGGTACAGATACGCAGTATTTT
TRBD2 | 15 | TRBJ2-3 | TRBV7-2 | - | CASSPEPSGGAEQYF | TGTGCCAGCAGCCCCGAGCCTAGCGGGGGGGCAGAGCAGTATTTT
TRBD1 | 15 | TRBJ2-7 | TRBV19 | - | CASSRAGTGAYEQYF | TGTGCCAGTAGTCGTGCCGGGACAGGGGCCTACGAGCAGTACTTC
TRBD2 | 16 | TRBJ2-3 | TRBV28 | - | CASSLFASGVTDTQYF | TGTGCCAGCAGTTTATTTGCTAGCGGGGTAACAGATACGCAGTATTTT
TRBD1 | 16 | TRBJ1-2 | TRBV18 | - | CASSPRDRAISYGYTF | TGTGCCAGCTCACCAAGGGACAGGGCCATCTCCTATGGCTACACCTTC
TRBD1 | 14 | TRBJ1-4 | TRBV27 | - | CASSIDRVAEKLFF | TGTGCCAGCAGCATCGACAGGGTGGCGGAAAAACTGTTTTTT
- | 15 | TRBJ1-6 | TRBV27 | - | CASSPLAGDNSPLHF | TGTGCCAGCAGTCCCCTGGCAGGGGATAATTCACCCCTCCACTTT
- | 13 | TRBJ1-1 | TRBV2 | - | CASRITGSTEAFF | TGTGCCAGCAGGATAACAGGGAGTACTGAAGCTTTCTTT
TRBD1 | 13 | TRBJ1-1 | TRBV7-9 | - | CASNPTGRTEAFF | TGTGCCAGCAACCCGACAGGGAGAACTGAAGCTTTCTTT
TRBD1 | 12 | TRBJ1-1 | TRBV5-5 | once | CASSLGTVEAFF | TGTGCCAGCAGCCTAGGGACAGTAGAAGCTTTCTTT
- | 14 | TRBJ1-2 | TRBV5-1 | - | CASSKRDSQVGYTF | TGCGCCAGCAGCAAACGTGACAGTCAGGTTGGCTACACCTTC
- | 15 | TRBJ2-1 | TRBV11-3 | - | CASSSPDGNGDEQFF | TGTGCCAGCAGCTCTCCGGACGGGAACGGGGATGAGCAGTTCTTC
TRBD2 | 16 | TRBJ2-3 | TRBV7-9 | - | CASSLSLAGAYDTQYF | TGTGCCAGCAGCTTATCACTAGCGGGGGCCTATGATACGCAGTATTTT
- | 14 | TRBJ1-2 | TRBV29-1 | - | CSVVDPVTGYGYTF | TGCAGCGTTGTGGACCCCGTTACGGGGTATGGCTACACCTTC
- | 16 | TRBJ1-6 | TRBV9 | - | CASGGDPSSYNSPLHF | TGTGCCAGTGGAGGGGACCCCAGCTCCTATAATTCACCCCTCCACTTT
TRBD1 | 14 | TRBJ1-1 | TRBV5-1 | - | CASSLEIGTAEAFF | TGCGCCAGCAGCTTGGAAATCGGGACAGCCGAAGCTTTCTTT
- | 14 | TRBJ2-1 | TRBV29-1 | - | CSVEAPGLRNEQFF | TGCAGCGTTGAAGCCCCGGGGTTGAGAAATGAGCAGTTCTTC
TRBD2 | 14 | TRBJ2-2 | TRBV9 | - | CASSPRTSGGELFF | TGTGCCAGCAGCCCGAGGACTAGCGGCGGGGAGCTGTTTTTT
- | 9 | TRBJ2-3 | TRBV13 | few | CASSLLNGF | TGTGCCAGCAGCTTACTCAACGGTTTT
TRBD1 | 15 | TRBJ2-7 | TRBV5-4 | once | CASSPGQGQIYEQYF | TGTGCCAGCAGCCCGGGACAGGGGCAGATCTACGAGCAGTACTTC
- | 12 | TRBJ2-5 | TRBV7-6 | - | CASSIGEETQYF | TGTGCCAGCAGTATTGGAGAGGAGACCCAGTACTTC
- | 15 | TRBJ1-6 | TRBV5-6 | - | CASSGQHVAPRPLHF | TGTGCCAGCAGCGGACAACATGTGGCACCTCGGCCCCTCCACTTT
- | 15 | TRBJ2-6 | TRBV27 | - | CASSATGPGANVLTF | TGTGCCAGCAGTGCAACAGGTCCTGGGGCCAACGTCCTGACTTTC
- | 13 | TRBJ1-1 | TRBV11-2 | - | CASSLVRDTEAFF | TGTGCCAGCAGCTTAGTGAGGGACACTGAAGCTTTCTTT
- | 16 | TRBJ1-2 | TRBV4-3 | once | CASSLEAGYTNYGYTF | TGCGCCAGCAGCTTAGAAGCAGGTTACACTAACTATGGCTACACCTTC
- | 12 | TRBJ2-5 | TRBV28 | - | CASSVGFETQYF | TGTGCCAGCAGCGTCGGGTTTGAGACCCAGTACTTC
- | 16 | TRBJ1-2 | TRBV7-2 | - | CASSRRADSPFYGYTF | TGTGCCAGCAGCAGACGAGCAGACAGTCCCTTTTATGGCTACACCTTC
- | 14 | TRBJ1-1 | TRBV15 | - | CATSRDRSNTEAFF | TGTGCCACCAGCAGAGACAGATCCAACACTGAAGCTTTCTTT
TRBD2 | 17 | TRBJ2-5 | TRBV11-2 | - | CASSSAGLAGGRETQYF | TGTGCCAGCAGTTCCGCTGGACTAGCGGGGGGGCGGGAGACCCAGTACTTC
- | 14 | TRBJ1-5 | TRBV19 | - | CASSPAGNNQPQHF | TGTGCCAGTAGTCCGGCAGGGAACAATCAGCCCCAGCATTTT
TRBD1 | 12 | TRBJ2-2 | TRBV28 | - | CASSFGTGGLFF | TGTGCCAGCAGTTTCGGGACAGGGGGCTTGTTTTTT
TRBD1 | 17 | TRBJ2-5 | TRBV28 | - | CASSLPGSGGNWETQYF | TGTGCCAGCAGTTTGCCCGGGTCAGGGGGTAATTGGGAGACCCAGTACTTC
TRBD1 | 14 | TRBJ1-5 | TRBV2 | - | CASSQQGADQPQHF | TGTGCCAGCAGTCAACAGGGGGCGGATCAGCCCCAGCATTTT
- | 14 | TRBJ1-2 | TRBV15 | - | CATSRDQGSYGYTF | TGTGCCACCAGCAGAGATCAGGGCAGCTATGGCTACACCTTC
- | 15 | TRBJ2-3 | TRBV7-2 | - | CASSANGGSTDTQYF | TGTGCCAGCAGCGCCAACGGGGGAAGCACAGATACGCAGTATTTT